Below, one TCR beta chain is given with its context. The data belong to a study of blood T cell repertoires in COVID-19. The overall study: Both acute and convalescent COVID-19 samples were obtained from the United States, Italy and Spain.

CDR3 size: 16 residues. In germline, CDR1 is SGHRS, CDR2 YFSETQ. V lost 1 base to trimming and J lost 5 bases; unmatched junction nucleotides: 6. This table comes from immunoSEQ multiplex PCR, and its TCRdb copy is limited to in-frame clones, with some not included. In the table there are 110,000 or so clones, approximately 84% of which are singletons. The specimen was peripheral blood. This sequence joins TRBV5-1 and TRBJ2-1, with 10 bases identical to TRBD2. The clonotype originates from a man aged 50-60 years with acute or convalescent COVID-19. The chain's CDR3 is CASSLPLLAGNNEQFF. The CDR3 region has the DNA TGCGCCAGCAGCTTGCCTTTACTAGCGGGGAACAATGAGCAGTTCTTC.